The entry that follows covers one T cell receptor (beta chain) sequence. What it recognizes is unknown. TCRdb keeps only in-frame clones here, not all; method: immunoSEQ multiplex PCR. The repertoire holds some 95,000 clones, roughly 88% seen once, with under 6.5% in the top ten. This specimen belongs to a study of identifying expanded T cells in peripheral blood. Study-level results: Clone count variance between approximately two-week samples rose with total template count. Over around two and four weeks, about 15 and 19 clones changed, versus 1.2 between replicates.

Healthy donors had no documented immune events, such as infections, while sampled. The V segment lost 5 bases and the J segment 3 bases; nucleotides outside the gene matches: 10. The germline V gene has CDR1 SGHRS and CDR2 YFSETQ. CDR3 length equals 15 residues. The chain employs TRBV5-1 and TRBJ1-1; 7 bases align to TRBD1. Material: blood. The TCR sequence derives from a person aged 18-70 years in good health. CDR3 residues: CASSSTTGKYTEAFF. In DNA form, the CDR3 reads TGCGCCAGCAGTTCGACGACAGGGAAGTACACTGAAGCTTTCTTT.